This TCR beta chain derives from a study of CD4 T cell repertoires in COVID-19. The wider study: CFSE-low cells expanded roughly nine days with IL-2, then restimulated with other coronavirus spikes.

Sequencing was done directly on freshly isolated, uncultured memory T cells. The table lists this clone with a count of one. Its target is unknown. Study results and caveats: Several top expanded SARS-CoV-2-reactive clonotypes were shared by two or three memory subsets. In SARS-CoV and/or HKU1 spike cultures, between roughly 7 and 25% of SARS-CoV-2 clonotypes reappeared.

Trimming took 4 bases from V and 8 from J, leaving 12 bases between them. The length of the CDR3 is 13 residues. Germline CDR1 and CDR2: SGHTA and FQGNSA. This table comes from immunoSEQ multiplex PCR, and its TCRdb copy is limited to in-frame clones, with some not included. The table records fewer than 25,000 clones, about 93% of them present only once. This chain uses TRBV7-2 with TRBJ1-5; maybe TRBD1 (5 bases). This receptor was obtained from a human donor who had COVID-19. The specimen comprised circulating follicular helper CD4+ T cells (cTfh) from blood, sampled before the COVID-19 pandemic. The CDR3 sequence is CASSSSGGEPQHF. CDR3 DNA: TGTGCCAGCAGCTCAAGTGGGGGGGAGCCCCAGCATTTT. The complete variable domain, with remaining parts taken from reference TRBV7-2 and TRBJ1-5, reads GAGVSQSPSNKVTEKGKDVELRCDPISGHTALYWYRQSLGQGLEFLIYFQGNSAPDKSGLPSDRFSAERTGGSVSTLTIQRTQQEDSAVYLCASSSSGGEPQHFGDGTRLSIL.